The 30 T cell receptor beta chains in this list originate from one sample, sequenced in a study of cytomegalovirus exposure and HLA in healthy donors. The PCR made use of 60 Vbeta and 13 Jbeta primers. Repertoires were generated with immunoSEQ multiplex PCR, while TCRdb's copy carries only in-frame clones and drops some. The sample records more than 110,000 clones, almost 85% being singletons. Specimen: PBMCs. These receptors all stem from a young man in good health and CMV-seropositive.

This clone was recorded only once. The genes are TRBV7-6 and TRBJ2-5, with TRBD1 identical over 10 bases. Trimming took 8 bases from V and 5 from J; bases not matched to a gene: 14. CDR1 SGHVS and CDR2 FNYEAQ come from the germline V gene. This CDR3 comprises 16 residues. The CDR3 spells CASFSGQGIGSETQYF. The DNA of the CDR3 is TGTGCCAGCTTTTCGGGACAGGGGATCGGGTCGGAGACCCAGTACTTC.

The J gene is TRBJ1-1, the V gene TRBV19; possible D gene TRBD1, 6 bases. Germline V gives CDR1 LNHDA, CDR2 SQIVND (reference sequence). The CDR3 loop spans 14 amino acids. The V and J ends lost 10 bases and 7 bases respectively, with 22 bases between them. CDR3 sequence (DNA): TGTGCCACTTCTTCTCCGGGACAAGGGCTTGAAGCTTTCTTT. Translation: CATSSPGQGLEAFF. Complete variable domain (other parts from reference TRBV19 and TRBJ1-1): DGGITQSPKYLFRKEGQNVTLSCEQNLNHDAMYWYRQDPGQGLRLIYYSQIVNDFQKGDIAEGYSVSREKKESFPLTVTSAQKNPTAFYLCATSSPGQGLEAFFGQGTRLTVV.

The J gene is TRBJ1-1, the V gene TRBV18; the D gene is possibly TRBD1 (6 bases). Germline values: CDR1 KGHSH, CDR2 LQKENI. V was trimmed by 3 bases and J by 1 base, leaving 12 bases between them. The CDR3 spans 15 residues. The CDR3 is CASSPGQLWNTEAFF. The CDR3 coding sequence is TGTGCCAGCTCACCCGGACAGCTGTGGAACACTGAAGCTTTCTTT.

The chain combines TRBV29-1 with TRBJ2-3, with TRBD2 matching over 9 bases. This CDR3 is built from 15 residues. Germline assignment: CDR1 SQVTM and CDR2 ANQGSEA. V trimming: 0 bases; J trimming: 3 bases; junction bases outside the gene matches: 4. The CDR3 bases are TGCAGCGTTGAAGATCTAGCGGGGAGAACAGATACGCAGTATTTT. This codes for CSVEDLAGRTDTQYF.

The V gene is TRBV20-1, the J gene TRBJ1-6; TRBD1 is a possible D gene (5 bases). The CDR3 covers 10 residues. Trimming shortened V by 5 bases and J by 13 bases, and 9 bases separated the two germline ends. The germline V gene has CDR1 DFQATT and CDR2 SNEGSKA (reference sequence). The CDR3 sequence: CSAGAAPLHF. The CDR3 region has the DNA TGCAGTGCTGGGGCGGCTCCCCTCCACTTT.

The genes are TRBV27 and TRBJ1-2; D is unresolved. The germline V and J ends were trimmed by 4 bases and 3 bases, with 12 bases remaining between them. In germline, CDR1 is MNHEY, CDR2 SMNVEV (reference sequence). The CDR3 is 14 residues long. The CDR3 reads CASSSFNLDYGYTF. The DNA of the CDR3 is TGTGCCAGCAGTTCTTTTAACTTAGACTATGGCTACACCTTC.

The chain combines TRBV28 with TRBJ1-4; D possibly corresponds to TRBD1 (6 bases). Germline CDR1 reads MDHEN; CDR2 reads SYDVKM. V lost 4 bases and J 6 bases, leaving 15 bases between the germline ends. This CDR3 comprises 15 residues. CDR3 nucleotide sequence: TGTGCCAGCAGTTCCTCGGACAGTAACGATGAAAAACTGTTTTTT. It encodes CASSSSDSNDEKLFF.

The chain recombines TRBV7-8 with TRBJ1-1, with D possibly matching TRBD1 (6 bases). Germline V lookup: CDR1 SGHVS, CDR2 FQNEAQ. The CDR3 is 17 amino acids. V lost 5 bases and J lost 0, with 19 bases in between. The CDR3 spells CASSQPRDTSMNTEAFF. The DNA of the CDR3 is TGTGCCAGCAGCCAACCCCGGGACACCTCAATGAACACTGAAGCTTTCTTT.

The rearrangement joins TRBV29-1 to TRBJ1-4; TRBD1 matches 12 bases. CDR1 SQVTM and CDR2 ANQGSEA come from the germline V gene. With 7 bases clipped from V and 15 bases from J, the junction kept 9 bases outside the gene matches. This CDR3 contains 12 residues. The CDR3 sequence is CSGGTGGEGLFF. DNA of the CDR3: TGCAGCGGTGGGACAGGGGGCGAAGGATTGTTTTTT.

This chain connects TRBV14 to TRBJ2-2, with D uncertain. Germline loops: CDR1 SGHDN, CDR2 FVKESK. The CDR3 spans 12 residues. V dropped 3 bases and J dropped 6 bases, with 5 bases sitting between them. The CDR3 here is CASSHTAGELFF. CDR3 coding DNA: TGTGCCAGCAGCCACACGGCCGGGGAGCTGTTTTTT.

V gene TRBV5-8 combines with J gene TRBJ1-2, with TRBD1 matching over 10 bases. Per germline, CDR1 SGHTS and CDR2 YDEGEE. V shed 4 bases, J shed 4 bases, and the junction held 4 bases outside the gene matches. The CDR3 has 14 residues. In DNA form, the CDR3 reads TGTGCCAGCAGCCCCGGGGACAGGGGCTATGGCTACACCTTC. Its protein is CASSPGDRGYGYTF.

With regard to this clone: One junction end disagrees with the germline gene, perhaps due to a read error. This chain uses TRBV7-9 with TRBJ2-2; D might be TRBD1 (7 bases). This CDR3 is built from 14 residues. Germline CDR1 reads SEHNR; CDR2 reads FQNEAQ (reference sequence). The chain's CDR3 is CSSILQGGTGELFF. The CDR3 nucleotides are TGTTCCAGCATACTCCAGGGGGGCACCGGGGAGCTGTTTTTT.

The DNA for the CDR3 is TGTGCCAGCAGCAGGGACAGGGAGAAGACCCAGTACTTC. This codes for CASSRDREKTQYF. This chain links TRBV7-6 with TRBJ2-5, with 9 bases fitting TRBD1. This CDR3 has 13 amino acids. CDR1 SGHVS and CDR2 FNYEAQ come from the germline V gene. J lost 6 bases, V lost 5 bases, and 4 bases had no gene match.

The J gene is TRBJ2-3, the V gene TRBV5-1; maybe TRBD1 (6 bases). CDR1 and CDR2 from the germline V gene are SGHRS and YFSETQ. This CDR3 is 16 amino acids long. V lost 4 bases and J lost 2, with 17 bases in between. This chain's CDR3 is CASSRDTGPITDTQYF. The CDR3 DNA follows: TGCGCCAGCAGCAGGGACACCGGACCGATCACAGATACGCAGTATTTT.

The chain is built from TRBV6-5 and TRBJ2-7; D perhaps matches TRBD2 (5 bases). Germline V gene sequence: CDR1 MNHEY, CDR2 SVGAGI. This CDR3 spans 13 amino acids. V lost 0 bases and J lost 6, with 9 bases in between. CDR3 DNA: TGTGCCAGCAGTTACTCGAGCGGACGCGAGCAGTACTTC. This gives the protein CASSYSSGREQYF.

This chain joins TRBV11-1 and TRBJ2-5; a possible D gene is TRBD1 (6 bases). V was trimmed by 5 bases and J by 0 bases, leaving 19 bases between them. Germline V lookup: CDR1 SGHAT, CDR2 FQDESV (reference sequence). This CDR3 contains 17 residues. The DNA for the CDR3 is TGTGCCAGCAGCCCGGGACACCTAGTTATGTACCAAGAGACCCAGTACTTC. This gives the protein CASSPGHLVMYQETQYF.

This clone came up a few times. The genes are TRBV9 and TRBJ1-3; 10 nucleotides line up with TRBD1. The CDR3 totals 14 residues. CDR1 is SGDLS, CDR2 YYNGEE, per germline. With 7 bases clipped from V and 4 bases from J, the junction kept 5 bases outside the gene matches. Here the CDR3 DNA reads TGTGCCAGCTCCCGACAGGGGGCGGGAAACACCATATATTTT. Its translation is CASSRQGAGNTIYF.

The chain combines TRBV29-1 with TRBJ2-1; 8 bases fit TRBD2. Germline CDR1 reads SQVTM; CDR2 reads ANQGSEA. V was clipped by 7 bases and J by 6 bases; unmatched bases: 8. The CDR3 has 13 amino acids. In nucleotides, the CDR3 is TGCAGCGAAACAGGGAGCGGGAGCAATGAGCAGTTCTTC. This sequence encodes CSETGSGSNEQFF.

V usage is TRBV6-5 and J usage is TRBJ2-3; unclear D gene. The V gene's germline CDR1 is MNHEY and CDR2 SVGAGI. The CDR3 totals 13 residues. V was cut by 4 bases and J by 6 bases, with 11 bases left in between. The CDR3 coding sequence is TGTGCCAGCAGTTTAGGAGTATGGGATACGCAGTATTTT. This gives the protein CASSLGVWDTQYF.

The CDR3, as DNA: TGTGCCAGCAGCGGGACAGTGAACACTGAAGCTTTCTTT. Its protein product is CASSGTVNTEAFF. The J gene is TRBJ1-1, the V gene TRBV7-9, with TRBD1 matching over 7 bases. CDR1 and CDR2 from the germline V gene are SEHNR and FQNEAQ (reference sequence). V lost 5 bases, J lost 0 bases, and 0 bases stayed unmatched. This CDR3 has 13 residues.

The chain joins TRBV7-9 to TRBJ1-2; TRBD1 is a possible D gene (5 bases). V lost 4 bases and J lost 6, with 12 bases in between. This CDR3 spans 13 amino acids. Germline V CDR1 and CDR2: SEHNR, FQNEAQ (reference sequence). The CDR3 spells CASSSLLTDGYTF. In DNA, the CDR3 is TGTGCCAGCAGCTCCCTTTTGACAGATGGCTACACCTTC.

V usage is TRBV5-1 and J usage is TRBJ2-5; possible D gene TRBD2, 6 bases. The tail of the sequence fits TRBJ2-7 better, so the J call may be wrong. In germline, CDR1 is SGHRS, CDR2 YFSETQ. This CDR3 spans 14 amino acids. The CDR3 sequence is CASSPGDLPYEQYF. The CDR3 DNA follows: TGCGCCAGCAGCCCCGGGGACTTGCCCTACGAGCAGTACTTC.

The gene calls are TRBV6-1 and TRBJ2-3; D is perhaps TRBD1 (6 bases). The V end lost 7 bases, the J end lost 5 bases, and 13 bases lay between the germline ends. This CDR3 is built from 13 residues. CDR1 and CDR2 from the germline V gene are MNHNS and SASEGT. CDR3 nucleotides: TGTGCCAGCACCCGGACAGTGAGAGATACGCAGTATTTT. This codes for CASTRTVRDTQYF.

DNA of the CDR3: TGTGCCAGCAGCTTAGATGCCCTAGCGGGGGCCCCGGTCGTGACCCAGTACTTC. It codes for CASSLDALAGAPVVTQYF. The chain couples TRBV7-2 to TRBJ2-5; 10 bases line up with TRBD2. The CDR3 has 18 residues. Germline values: CDR1 SGHTA, CDR2 FQGNSA. V dropped 1 base and J dropped 7; count of bases not matched to a gene: 15.

At least ten counts were recorded for this clone. V gene TRBV27 combines with J gene TRBJ1-6, with 9 bases identical to TRBD1. Germline V CDR1 and CDR2: MNHEY, SMNVEV (reference sequence). The V segment lost 2 bases and the J segment 6 bases; nucleotides outside the gene matches: 8. The CDR3 is 17 amino acids. In DNA, the CDR3 is TGTGCCAGCAGTTTAGTTTTGGGACAGGGTCCTAATTCACCCCTCCACTTT. It specifies CASSLVLGQGPNSPLHF.

The rearrangement joins TRBV19 to TRBJ1-5, with TRBD1 as a possible D gene (5 bases). Trimming cost V 3 bases and J 7 bases, with 16 bases left between them. Germline loops: CDR1 LNHDA, CDR2 SQIVND (reference sequence). The CDR3 length is 15 residues. This CDR3 reads CASSIGQGGPQPQHF. In DNA, the CDR3 is TGTGCCAGTAGTATTGGGCAGGGAGGGCCCCAGCCCCAGCATTTT.

This chain uses TRBV28 with TRBJ2-2; 7 nucleotides agree with TRBD2. V was clipped by 5 bases and J by 3 bases; unmatched bases: 12. The CDR3 length is 17 residues. Germline V gives CDR1 MDHEN, CDR2 SYDVKM. CDR3 in DNA: TGTGCCAGCAGTCCCTCTGTGGGAGGGCCGCACACCGGGGAGCTGTTTTTT. It specifies CASSPSVGGPHTGELFF.

The J gene is TRBJ2-3, the V gene TRBV5-6, with 12 bases matching TRBD2. Looked up from germline, CDR1 is SGHDT and CDR2 is YYEEEE. The CDR3 consists of 17 residues. The V and J ends lost 4 bases and 4 bases, in that order; junction bases with no gene match: 10. For the CDR3, the DNA is TGTGCCAGCAGCGTAACGGGACTAGCGGGCCGGGCAGATACGCAGTATTTT. Its protein product is CASSVTGLAGRADTQYF.

The V and J genes are TRBV19 and TRBJ1-5; a possible D gene is TRBD1 (5 bases). In germline, CDR1 is LNHDA, CDR2 SQIVND (reference sequence). V shed 3 bases and J shed 0 bases, with 18 bases lying between them. This CDR3 contains 18 residues. CDR3 residues: CASSMRLTAMDSNQPQHF. The CDR3 nucleotides read TGTGCCAGTAGTATGAGGTTGACAGCGATGGATAGCAATCAGCCCCAGCATTTT.

The rearrangement links TRBV7-3 to TRBJ2-1; 11 nucleotides align to TRBD2. Unmatched junction bases numbered 7, after V lost 5 bases and J lost 7 bases. Looked up from germline, CDR1 is SGHTA and CDR2 is FQGTGA. This CDR3 comprises 15 residues. The CDR3 nucleotides are TGTGCCAGCAGCCCAGGGGGACTAGCGGATAATGAGCAGTTCTTC. Translated: CASSPGGLADNEQFF.